This T cell receptor (beta chain) was sequenced for a study of T cells in Graves' hyperthyroidism and ophthalmopathy (dated by TCRdb to the late 2010s). In terms of the full investigation: Peripheral blood was collected at initial diagnosis, before any treatment. TCR V-J signatures able to tell the groups apart were searched for in a discovery cohort of 100 or so patients, of whom 43 had Graves' ophthalmopathy and about 60 had stable Graves' hyperthyroidism. Whether ophthalmopathy could be predicted prospectively was tested in an independent validation cohort made up of under 20 hyperthyroidism patients plus 17 patients who later progressed to ophthalmopathy. After blood sampling, hyperthyroidism patients were treated with methimazole at a starting dose of 30 mg daily, and ophthalmopathy patients were treated with high-dose intravenous methylprednisolone. The 100 discovery patients were randomly split 7:3 into training and test sets. TCR Vbeta CDR3 sequencing of 130 to 150 peripheral blood samples (about 45 ophthalmopathy, about 74 hyperthyroidism and roughly 17 progressor patients) is reported in the paper. In more than 5 Graves' hyperthyroidism patients, the study also compared T-cell repertoires from thyroid tissue with T-cell repertoires from blood. Overall study results and their limits: During validation, the model predicted progression to ophthalmopathy a median of around 7 months ahead of onset, with almost 71% sensitivity and under 85% specificity. Most expanded thyroid clonotypes (frequency above 0.001) were also found in blood, which suggests that blood repertoires may mirror thyroid immune responses. No statistical method was used to set the sample size in advance, and investigators knew the group allocation. A 13 V-J signature model separated ophthalmopathy from stable hyperthyroidism, with around 91% sensitivity and about 81% specificity in cross-validation and 80%/75% in testing.

A patient counted as having stable Graves' hyperthyroidism if no progression to ophthalmopathy occurred over 18 months of follow-up. Hyperthyroidism patients were newly diagnosed, had a disease duration of under 2 months, and were aged 18 to 65 years. Any patient with an uncontrolled infection, another autoimmune disease, pregnancy or lactation was excluded. Diagnoses were established on the basis of clinical symptoms, serum thyroxine and TRAb, thyroid ultrasound, and orbital computed tomography. PBMCs were isolated from 7.5 to 10 ml of fresh peripheral blood by Ficoll-Paque density gradient centrifugation. Total RNA was extracted with Trizol reagent, and quality was checked on an Agilent 2100 Bioanalyzer. Amplification of TCR beta CDR3 regions was carried out from RNA transcripts. For the first round of RT-PCR on the TCR CDR3, the HTBI primer set was used together with the Qiagen OneStep RT-PCR kit. Libraries were constructed in a second round of multiplex PCR, after which size selection and purification were performed. Sequencing of the libraries was done on an Illumina HiSeq2000 using paired-end 100 bp reads. As for the authors' bioinformatics: Raw data were processed with SOAPnuke, discarding reads with adapters, uncalled bases, mean Phred below 15, or no exact constant-primer or identifier match. COPE v1.2.5 was used to merge the high-quality paired reads, and each unique nucleotide sequence was defined as a clonotype. Clonotypes were aligned to IMGT TRBV, TRBD and TRBJ reference segments using MiTCR v1.1. Only V-J combinations with frequency above 0.0001, covering 99% to 99.2% of repertoires, were analysed. The TCS score was defined as the ratio of F50 (clonal expansion) to E x V (chaos), calculated using BLOSUM62-based TCRdist between CDR3 peptides within each V-J. Welch's t-statistics and random forest reduced around 520 V-J features to 13, which were used in a naive Bayes classifier (R e1071). The raw public data were reprocessed by TCRdb itself: fastp quality trimming at Q25, MiXCR clonotype calling, in-frame beta chains only. A single entry per CDR3 protein holds the most common genes and DNA from its merged rows. The V and J calls follow TCRdb's processing rather than the paper's. The sample has approximately 590,000 distinct CDR3 sequences on record, about a sixth of them singletons. The ten largest clones represent under 7.5% of the sample.

CDR1 and CDR2 are drawn from the germline V gene (reference sequence): DFQATT, SNEGSKA. The CDR3, from cysteine to phenylalanine, totals 14 residues. Only the CDR3 region is kept as DNA, spanning 42 bases read in frame from base 1. This clonotype turned up a few times. Its antigen is not yet known. Base qualities are missing; no much larger clone stands one base away. Specimen: blood. The chain joins TRBV20-1 to TRBJ2-7; the D gene identity is not certain. This TCR was recovered from a woman aged 25 to 39 with Graves' hyperthyroidism. The nucleotide sequence reads TGCAGGGGCAATCGGCCGCGAAGCTCCTACGAGCAGTACTTC. This gives the protein CRGNRPRSSYEQYF.